The subject of this entry is one TCR beta chain. Using its own MiXCR run on the 5' RACE reads, TCRdb lists one record per CDR3 protein. The table lists some 1,300 distinct CDR3 sequences, around three fifths of them singletons. This specimen comes from a study of T cells after yellow fever vaccination. This TCR was recovered from a man aged 18 to 29 who received the YFV17D yellow fever vaccine. The specimen comprised PBMCs, either bulk or a sorted T-cell subset (CD4+, CD8+, memory, or dextramer-sorted; not recorded which), sampled on the day of the yellow fever booster vaccination.

The CDR3 region is CASSLEAGESYEQYF. CDR3 DNA sequence: TGTGCCAGCAGCTTGGAGGCAGGGGAATCCTACGAGCAGTACTTC. The chain has TRBV5-5 and TRBJ2-7; possible D gene TRBD1, 6 bases. CDR1 is SGHKS and CDR2 is YYEKEE in the germline V gene (reference sequence). This CDR3 is built from 15 residues. V dropped 0 bases and J dropped 1 base, with 11 bases sitting between them.